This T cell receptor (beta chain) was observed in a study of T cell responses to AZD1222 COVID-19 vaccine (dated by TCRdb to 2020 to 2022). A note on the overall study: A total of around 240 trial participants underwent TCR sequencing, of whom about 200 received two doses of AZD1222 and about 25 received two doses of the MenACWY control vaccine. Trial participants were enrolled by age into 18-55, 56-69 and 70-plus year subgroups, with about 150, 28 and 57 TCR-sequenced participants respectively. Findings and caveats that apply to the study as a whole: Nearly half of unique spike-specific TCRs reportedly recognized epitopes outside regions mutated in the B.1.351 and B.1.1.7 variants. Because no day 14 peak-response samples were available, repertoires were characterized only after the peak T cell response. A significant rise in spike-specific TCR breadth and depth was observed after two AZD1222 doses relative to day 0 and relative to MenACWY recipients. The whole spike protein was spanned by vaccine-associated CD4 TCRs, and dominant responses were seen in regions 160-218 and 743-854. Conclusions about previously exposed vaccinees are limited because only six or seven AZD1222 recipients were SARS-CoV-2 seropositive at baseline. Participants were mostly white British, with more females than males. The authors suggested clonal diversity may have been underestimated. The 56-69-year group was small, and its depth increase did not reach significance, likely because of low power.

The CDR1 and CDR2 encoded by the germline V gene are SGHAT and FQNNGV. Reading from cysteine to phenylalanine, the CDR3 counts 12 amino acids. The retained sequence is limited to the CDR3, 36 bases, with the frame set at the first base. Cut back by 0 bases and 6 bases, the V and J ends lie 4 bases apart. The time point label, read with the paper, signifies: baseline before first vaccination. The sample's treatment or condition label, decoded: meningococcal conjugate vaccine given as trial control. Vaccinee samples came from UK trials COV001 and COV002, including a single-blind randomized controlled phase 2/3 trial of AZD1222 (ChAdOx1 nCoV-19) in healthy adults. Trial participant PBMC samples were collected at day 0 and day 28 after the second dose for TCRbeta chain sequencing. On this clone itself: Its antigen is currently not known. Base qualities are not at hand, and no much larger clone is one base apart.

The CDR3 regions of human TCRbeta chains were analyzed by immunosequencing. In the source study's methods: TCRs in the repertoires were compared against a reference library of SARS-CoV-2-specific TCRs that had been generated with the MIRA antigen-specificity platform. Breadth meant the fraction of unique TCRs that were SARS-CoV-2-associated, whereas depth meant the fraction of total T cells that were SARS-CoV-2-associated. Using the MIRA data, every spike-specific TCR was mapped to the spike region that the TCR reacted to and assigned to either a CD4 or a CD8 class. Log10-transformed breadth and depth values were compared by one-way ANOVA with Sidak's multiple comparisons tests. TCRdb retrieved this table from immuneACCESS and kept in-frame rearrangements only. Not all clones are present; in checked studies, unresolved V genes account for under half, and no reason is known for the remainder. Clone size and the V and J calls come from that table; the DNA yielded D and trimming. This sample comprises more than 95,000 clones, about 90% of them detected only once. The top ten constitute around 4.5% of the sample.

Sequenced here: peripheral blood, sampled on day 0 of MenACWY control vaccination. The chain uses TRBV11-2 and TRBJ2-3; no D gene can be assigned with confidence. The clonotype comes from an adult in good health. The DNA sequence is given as TGTGCCAGCAGCTTAGATCCCGATACGCAGTATTTT. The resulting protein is CASSLDPDTQYF. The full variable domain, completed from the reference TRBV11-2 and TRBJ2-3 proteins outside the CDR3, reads EAGVAQSPRYKIIEKRQSVAFWCNPISGHATLYWYQQILGQGPKLLIQFQNNGVVDDSQLPKDRFSAERLKGVDSTLKIQPAKLEDSAVYLCASSLDPDTQYFGPGTRLTVL.